The table lists the clone carrying this T cell receptor (beta chain) with a few counts. The data are from a study of blood T cell repertoires in COVID-19. Study at large: Samples representing acute and convalescent COVID-19 were sourced from the United States, Italy and Spain. T cells, B-cell-depleted T cells, or PBMCs supplied cDNA or gDNA.

Seattle researchers signed up patients amid active infection and tracked them longitudinally. Per the study methods: Nucleated cell counts were estimated from reference gene primer amplification. The repertoire was sequenced with immunoSEQ multiplex PCR; TCRdb's copy has only in-frame clones and lacks some. V and J calls and clone size are those listed in that table; D and trimming were worked out from the DNA. Of 60,000 to 75,000 clones in the sample, about 85% were seen once. This CDR3 spans 14 amino acids. Losses at the gene ends were 4 bases for V and 7 bases for J; bases not matched to a gene: 7. Germline-derived CDR1 and CDR2 are GTSNPN and SVGIG (reference sequence).

V usage is TRBV30 and J usage is TRBJ1-6; the match to TRBD1 covers 7 bases. Sequencing was carried out using peripheral blood. The source of this sequence is a woman in her fifties or sixties with COVID-19, enrolled during active disease. The CDR3 spells CAWTSGTANSPLHF. The CDR3 DNA reads TGTGCCTGGACCTCCGGGACAGCCAATTCACCCCTCCACTTT.